The clone carrying this T cell receptor beta chain has a count of ten or more. The sample originates from a study of spatial heterogeneity in lung cancer. After removal of 6 bases from V and 0 bases from J, the junction contained 10 bases not matched to a gene. This CDR3 spans 16 amino acids. CDR1 and CDR2 (germline): MDHEN, SYDVKM. Time point here: sample taken at primary tumor resection. From tumor, nontumor lung or frozen PBMC, whole RNA was taken unsorted for sequencing. TCRdb re-derived calls from the 5' RACE reads in MiXCR, one entry per CDR3 protein. The sample yields about 75,000 distinct CDR3 sequences, about an eighth seen once.

This TCR was recovered from a male donor with early-stage non-small cell lung cancer. This specimen consisted of PBMCs, obtained at surgery. The V gene is TRBV28, the J gene TRBJ1-1; TRBD1 aligns across 7 bases. CDR3 amino acids: CASSPGDSRMNTEAFF. In nucleotides, the CDR3 is TGTGCCAGCAGCCCCGGGGACAGTAGGATGAACACTGAAGCTTTCTTT.